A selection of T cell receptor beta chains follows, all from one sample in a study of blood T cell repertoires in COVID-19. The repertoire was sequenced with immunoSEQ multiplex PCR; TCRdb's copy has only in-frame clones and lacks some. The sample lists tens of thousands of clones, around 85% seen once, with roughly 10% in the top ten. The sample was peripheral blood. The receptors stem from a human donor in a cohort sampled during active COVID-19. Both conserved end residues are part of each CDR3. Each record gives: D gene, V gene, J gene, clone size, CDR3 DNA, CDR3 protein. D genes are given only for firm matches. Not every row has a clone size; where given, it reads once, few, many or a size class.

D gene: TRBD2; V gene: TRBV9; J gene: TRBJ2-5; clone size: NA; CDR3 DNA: TGTGCCAGCAGCGTCCGAGCGGGAGGGCCGGGGGAGACCCAGTACTTC; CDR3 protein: CASSVRAGGPGETQYF
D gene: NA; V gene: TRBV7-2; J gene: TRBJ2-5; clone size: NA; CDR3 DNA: TGTGCCAGCAGCTTAGATGGGCAGAGACAAGAGACCCAGTACTTC; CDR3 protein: CASSLDGQRQETQYF
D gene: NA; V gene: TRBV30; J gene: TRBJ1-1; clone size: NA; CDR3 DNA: TGTGCCTGGAGTGTGGGCAGGGCGACCGAAGCTTTCTTT; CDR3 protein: CAWSVGRATEAFF
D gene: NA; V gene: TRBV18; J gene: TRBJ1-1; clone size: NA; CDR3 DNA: TGTGCCAGCTCACCACCCTCCTCACGGGGAATGAACACTGAAGCTTTCTTT; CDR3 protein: CASSPPSSRGMNTEAFF
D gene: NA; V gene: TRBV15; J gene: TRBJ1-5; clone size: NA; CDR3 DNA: TGTGCCACCAGCAGAGATAGGAACCGCGGTGGACCCCAGCATTTT; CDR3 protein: CATSRDRNRGGPQHF
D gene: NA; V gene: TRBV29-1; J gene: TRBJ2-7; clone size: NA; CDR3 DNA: TGCAGCGTGACGGGGGAGGGGGCCTACGAGCAGTACTTC; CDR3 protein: CSVTGEGAYEQYF
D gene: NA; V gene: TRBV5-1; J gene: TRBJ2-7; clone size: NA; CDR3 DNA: TGCGCCAGCAGCTTAGGACAGCTCTACGAGCAGTACTTC; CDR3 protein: CASSLGQLYEQYF
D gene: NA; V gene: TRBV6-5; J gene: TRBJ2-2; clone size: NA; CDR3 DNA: TGTGCCAGCAGTCTAGGACAGAACACCGGGGAGCTGTTTTTT; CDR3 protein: CASSLGQNTGELFF
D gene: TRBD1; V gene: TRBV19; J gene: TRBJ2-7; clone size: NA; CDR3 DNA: TGTGCCAGTAGTTCCTTCGGGGACAGGGGTTCCTACGAGCAGTACTTC; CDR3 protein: CASSSFGDRGSYEQYF
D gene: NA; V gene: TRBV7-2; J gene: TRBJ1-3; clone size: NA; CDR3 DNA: TGTGCCACCAAGACCGACACCTCTGGAAACACCATATATTTT; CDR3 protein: CATKTDTSGNTIYF
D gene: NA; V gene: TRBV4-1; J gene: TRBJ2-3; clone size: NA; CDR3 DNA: TGCGCCAGCAGCCCGGGGGTTAAAGATACGCAGTATTTT; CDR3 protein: CASSPGVKDTQYF
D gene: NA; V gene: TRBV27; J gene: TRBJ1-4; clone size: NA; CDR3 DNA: TGTGCCACCCGGCGGGGAGACCTTGCAACTAATGAAAAACTGTTTTTT; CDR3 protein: CATRRGDLATNEKLFF
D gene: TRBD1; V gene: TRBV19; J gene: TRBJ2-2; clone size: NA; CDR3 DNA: TGTGCCAGTAGTATAGGCACCGGGACAGTGACTACCGGGGAGCTGTTTTTT; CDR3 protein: CASSIGTGTVTTGELFF
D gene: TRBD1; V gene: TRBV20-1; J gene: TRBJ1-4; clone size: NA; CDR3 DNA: TGCAGTGCTAGTCAGACAGGGACTGTATGGACTAATGAAAAACTGTTTTTT; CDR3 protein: CSASQTGTVWTNEKLFF
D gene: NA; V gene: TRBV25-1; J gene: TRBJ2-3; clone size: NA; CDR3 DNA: TGTGCCAGCAGTGGCCCGCGAAGGGGGGATACGCAGTATTTT; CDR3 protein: CASSGPRRGDTQYF
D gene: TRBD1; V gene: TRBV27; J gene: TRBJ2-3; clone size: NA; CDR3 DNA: TGTGCCAGCAGTTTAAAAGGGGGCCCCACAGATACGCAGTATTTT; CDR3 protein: CASSLKGGPTDTQYF
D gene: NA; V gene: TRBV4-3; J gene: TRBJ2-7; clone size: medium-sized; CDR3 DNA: TGCGCCAGCAGCCAAGAATATTATGGCGGCTCCTACGAGCAGTACTTC; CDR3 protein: CASSQEYYGGSYEQYF
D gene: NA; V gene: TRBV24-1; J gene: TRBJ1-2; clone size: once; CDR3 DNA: TGTGCCACCAGTGGACCGACAGTAGCCTATGGCTACACCTTC; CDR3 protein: CATSGPTVAYGYTF
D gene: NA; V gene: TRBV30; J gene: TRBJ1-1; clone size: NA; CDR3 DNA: TGTGCCTGGAGTGTACAGAAGGAAGCTTTCTTT; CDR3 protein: CAWSVQKEAFF
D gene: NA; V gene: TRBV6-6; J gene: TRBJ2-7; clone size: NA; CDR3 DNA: TGTGCCAGCAGTTACTCGAGCGGGGAGCAGTACTTC; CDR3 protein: CASSYSSGEQYF
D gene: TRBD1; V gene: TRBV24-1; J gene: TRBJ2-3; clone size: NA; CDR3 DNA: TGTGCCACCAGTGATTTCCGGGACAGGACAGATACGCAGTATTTT; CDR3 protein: CATSDFRDRTDTQYF
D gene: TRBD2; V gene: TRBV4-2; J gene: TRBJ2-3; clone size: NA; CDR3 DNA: TGTGCCAGCAGCCAAGGTGCGGGAGGGGCCACAGATACGCAGTATTTT; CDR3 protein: CASSQGAGGATDTQYF
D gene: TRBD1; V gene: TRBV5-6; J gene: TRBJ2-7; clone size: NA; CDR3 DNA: TGTGCCAGCAGCTTGGCGGGACAGTTTCCTTCCTACGAGCAGTACTTC; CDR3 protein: CASSLAGQFPSYEQYF